Listed below are T cell receptor beta chains from one sample, sequenced in a study of T cell changes during pregnancy in multiple sclerosis. Profiling relied on immunoSEQ multiplex PCR, and the TCRdb table lists in-frame clones only, not all of them. The repertoire holds around 69,000 clones, about nine tenths seen once, with around 2.3% in the top ten. The sample consisted of peripheral blood, taken in the first trimester of pregnancy. The receptors derive from a female donor with multiple sclerosis, enrolled in a pregnancy study. The conserved cysteine and the conserved F or W are not part of the CDR3 here.

v_gene	j_gene	CDR3aa
TRBV27	TRBJ2-1	ASSRDRDRNEQF
TRBV14	TRBJ2-5	ASSNIDRASAETQY
TRBV5-4	TRBJ1-2	ASSPGPPQGNYGYT
TRBV12-5	TRBJ2-4	ASGLTMGTSRGPIAKNIQY
TRBV7-2	TRBJ2-5	ASSLGAGSETQY
TRBV28	TRBJ2-5	ATSVTGQETQY
TRBV11-2	TRBJ2-1	ASSRYSGTRENNEQF
TRBV27	TRBJ2-7	ASSRQGGYEQY
TRBV6-5	TRBJ1-5	ASKPTGARNQPQH
TRBV4-1	TRBJ2-7	ASSPGGLAHSYEQY
TRBV10-3	TRBJ1-1	AISDRTDRRKMNTEAF
TRBV7-9	TRBJ2-1	ASRDSSTYNEQF
TRBV7-3	TRBJ2-2	ASSLGQAGAGELF
TRBV7-2	TRBJ2-7	ASSLGLAFEQY
TRBV10-3	TRBJ2-7	AISESIRGRLYEQY
TRBV5-4	TRBJ2-1	ASSFPSGGNEQF
TRBV10-3	TRBJ2-1	ALRATEYNEQF
TRBV29-1	TRBJ2-5	SAAPQETQY
TRBV11-3	TRBJ2-7	ASSSTYEQY
TRBV11-1	TRBJ2-3	ASSPITSGRGDTQY
TRBV30	TRBJ1-3	AWSVHDRGIWEAGNTIY
TRBV5-1	TRBJ2-5	ASSLGDRGRETQY